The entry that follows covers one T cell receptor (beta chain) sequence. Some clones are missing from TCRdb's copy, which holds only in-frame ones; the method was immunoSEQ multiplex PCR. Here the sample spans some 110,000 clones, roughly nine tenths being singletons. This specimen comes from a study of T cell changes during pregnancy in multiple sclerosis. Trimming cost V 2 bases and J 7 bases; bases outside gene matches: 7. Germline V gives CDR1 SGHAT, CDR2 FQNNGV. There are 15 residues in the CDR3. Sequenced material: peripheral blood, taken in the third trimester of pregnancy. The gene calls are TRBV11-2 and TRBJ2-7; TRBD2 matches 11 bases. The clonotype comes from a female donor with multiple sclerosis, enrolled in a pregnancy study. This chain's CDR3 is CASSLTIAGGQEQYF. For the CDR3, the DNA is TGTGCCAGCAGCTTAACGATAGCGGGGGGGCAAGAGCAGTACTTC.